This TCR beta chain was sequenced during a study of blood T cells in healthy people across ages (dated by TCRdb to the mid-2010s). Background for the entire study: In model experiments, roughly one uniquely barcoded TCR beta cDNA molecule per two T cells was captured by template switching. Using deep sequencing normalized with unique cDNA molecular identifiers, the study measured how TCR beta repertoire diversity changes with age. The donors were divided into four age groups: young (average around 15 years), middle-aged (about 39), aged (approximately 62) and long-lived (about 79). Two additional independent replicas of 1 million unique cDNA reads from the same blood draw were analyzed for two donors (one aged 18 to 30 and one aged 80 or older).

Beyond this particular receptor, the publication reports: As age increased, observed TCR beta diversity per million T cells dropped in a roughly linear way, and a significant reduction was already evident by age about 40. Conclusive comparison of naive and antigen-experienced compartments was prevented by the profiling of bulk unsorted PBMCs. The percentage of naive T cells measured by flow cytometry correlated strongly with observed TCR beta diversity. Compared with the aged group, the long-lived group had more naive CD4+ T cells, fewer expanded clones and increased TCR diversity, a pattern suggesting age selection. Because donor CMV infection status was unknown, age-related changes in expanded clonotypes were potentially confounded. Estimates of total diversity based on one million sequenced T cells were regarded as lower bounds and as underestimates.

To prepare the library, 5' RACE was applied. TCRdb shows the sequencer as Illumina HiSeq 2500. A second about 7 to 12 cycle PCR used a sample-barcoded 5' primer and a J-beta primer mix. A template-switch 5' adaptor carrying 12 random nucleotides introduced a unique molecular identifier onto each TCR beta cDNA molecule. At least 2.5 million CDR3-containing paired-end reads were obtained from each sample. First-strand cDNA synthesis was performed from all RNA using the Mint cDNA synthesis kit, with priming by a TRBC-specific oligonucleotide. Following uracil-DNA glycosylase treatment, all cDNA underwent a first 18-cycle PCR with the universal primers M1SS and BC2_uni_R. The source study handled its data this way. Normalization of each sample was performed by random selection of 1 million high-quality reads, each carrying a distinct molecular identifier. Instead of being binned into consensus sequences, reads with shared molecular identifiers were discarded. MiTCR, with a Q25 quality threshold and the strictest error-elimination algorithm, was used for CDR3 identification, clonotype clustering and error correction. A nonparametric unseen species model with Euler transformation was used to estimate lower-bound total TCR beta diversity. Starting from the raw public reads, TCRdb applied fastp trimming at Q25, assembled clones with MiXCR and retained in-frame beta chains. Merged by CDR3 protein, the rows form single entries marked with the most common genes and DNA. These V and J calls originate from TCRdb's pipeline instead of the authors' own analysis. This sample gives about 540,000 distinct CDR3 sequences in total; 24% of them show up just once. Together, the top ten hold 8.5% to 9.5% of the sample.

Points on this clonotype: The antigen it recognizes is unknown. Base-call qualities are not available, and no considerably larger clone is one nucleotide away.

The cysteine opens and the phenylalanine closes a CDR3 of 19 amino acids. This entry keeps only the CDR3 DNA: 57 bases, framed from base 1. V is reduced by 0 bases and J by 1 base, leaving a spacing of 19 bases between them. CDR1 and CDR2, looked up from the germline V gene, are LGHNA and YSLEER. The donors were some 36 Caucasian individuals from Russia, aged roughly 6 to 90 years, who were systemically healthy. Around 10 milliliters of peripheral blood were collected from each donor into EDTA-treated Vacutainer tubes. Ficoll-Paque density-gradient centrifugation was used to isolate PBMCs, with at least 6.5 million per sample. Total RNA was extracted from PBMCs with Trizol reagent, with at least 5 micrograms obtained per sample. The percentages of naive CD45RAhigh/CD27high T cells were determined by flow cytometry on a PBMC aliquot from every donor. This sample also appeared in a second study, on T cells of mothers and their children. As the second publication notes: The donors were nine systemically healthy Caucasian individuals, made up of three mothers and their six children. cDNA synthesis used all of the extracted RNA, with 1.5 ug of RNA in each 15 ul reaction. In the second PCR, sample barcodes and 2-4 random nucleotides were introduced via the M1S primer. Over 9 million TCR beta CDR3 reads were obtained for each mother, and around 2.7 million reads were obtained for each child. Thymic selection shapes the output of TCR recombination in a similar way in related and unrelated pairs, and inherited differences have a minor effect. Normalized repertoire overlap was always found to be slightly, but never significantly, higher in related mother-child pairs than in unrelated mother-child pairs. No persistent microchimeric T cell clones were detected, at a sensitivity of approximately 90 clones per million clonotypes. To look for features that set related mother-child pairs apart from unrelated individuals, the researchers ran deep NGS to compare the TCR beta repertoires of mothers and children. On average, the children were roughly 10 +/- 4 years old, while the mothers were approximately 40 +/- 4 years old. Libraries were sequenced on Illumina HiSeq 2000 with 100+100 nt paired-end reads after adapter ligation with NEBNext reagents. To avoid cross-contamination, the mother libraries and the child libraries were prepared a month apart and sequenced in separate runs. Each donor had between 500,000 and 2,000,000 distinct TCR beta clonotypes identified. Naive TCR beta clonotypes were estimated from low-frequency clonotypes matched to each donor's FACS-determined naive share, without sorting.

Recombination linked TRBV4-3 to TRBJ2-1, and perhaps TRBD2 as D gene, on 6 matching bases. Sequenced input: blood. This receptor was taken from a boy aged 5-17 years in good health. The DNA sequence is TGCGCCAGCAGCCAAGAAGTGGACTACTGGGGGAGGTCCTACAATGAGCAGTTCTTC. This encodes CASSQEVDYWGRSYNEQFF.